A selection of T cell receptor beta chains follows, all from one sample in a study of T cell repertoires in cytomegalovirus infection. MiXCR, applied by TCRdb to the reads, yields one record per CDR3 protein. The repertoire holds hundreds of thousands of distinct CDR3 sequences, with 20% to 25% as singletons. The sequenced material came from CD8+ T cells from PBMCs. Receptor source: a human donor in good health (CMV status not recorded). Some clones in this sample may be carry-over from other donors' samples. Each CDR3 is given with its conserved first and last residue. A D gene is named only where the DNA matches it firmly. Expanded clones are given a class, and other clones once, few, many or no size at all.

D	size	J	V	CDR3	DNA
TRBD1	few	TRBJ2-7	TRBV29-1	CSVEEDRAYEQYF	TGCAGCGTTGAGGAGGACAGGGCCTACGAGCAGTACTTC
TRBD1	many	TRBJ2-3	TRBV7-6	CASSPRQGLIPDTQYF	TGTGCCAGCAGCCCGAGACAGGGGTTAATCCCAGATACGCAGTATTTT
TRBD1	NA	TRBJ1-1	TRBV10-3	CTISESGQAMNTEAFF	TGTACCATCAGTGAGAGCGGACAGGCGATGAACACTGAAGCTTTCTTT
NA	many	TRBJ1-4	TRBV7-6	CASSLTGGTNEKLFF	TGTGCCAGCAGCCTCACGGGGGGGACTAATGAAAAACTGTTTTTT
NA	NA	TRBJ1-3	TRBV29-1	CSVAKGDGSSGNTIYF	TGCAGCGTTGCGAAGGGAGACGGCAGCTCTGGAAACACCATATATTTT
TRBD1	NA	TRBJ2-7	TRBV20-1	CSASRDRVGYEQYF	TGCAGTGCTAGCCGGGACAGGGTTGGCTACGAGCAGTACTTC
TRBD2	NA	TRBJ2-3	TRBV25-1	CASKGYGLAGERTDTQYF	TGTGCCAGCAAGGGGTATGGGCTAGCGGGGGAACGCACAGATACGCAGTATTTT
NA	few	TRBJ1-1	TRBV6-5	CASSRGRMNTEAFF	TGTGCCAGCAGTAGGGGACGTATGAACACTGAAGCTTTCTTT
NA	NA	TRBJ1-1	TRBV7-3	CASSLTGSVFDRSEAFF	TGTGCCAGCAGCTTAACGGGGAGCGTTTTCGACCGTTCTGAAGCTTTCTTT
TRBD1	many	TRBJ1-1	TRBV6-6	CASSLGQGWTEAFF	TGTGCCAGCAGTTTAGGACAGGGGTGGACTGAAGCTTTCTTT
TRBD2	many	TRBJ2-7	TRBV7-8	CASSSTHLYWGGGDGEQYF	TGTGCCAGCAGCTCCACTCACTTATATTGGGGCGGGGGGGACGGCGAGCAGTACTTC
NA	NA	TRBJ2-5	TRBV29-1	CSVERNGVQETQYF	TGCAGCGTTGAGAGGAACGGAGTACAAGAGACCCAGTACTTC
NA	few	TRBJ2-6	TRBV14	CASSQVGGLSGANVLTF	TGTGCCAGCAGCCAAGTTGGGGGACTCTCTGGGGCCAACGTCCTGACTTTC
TRBD1	few	TRBJ2-4	TRBV9	CASSAPGQGADIQYF	TGTGCCAGCAGCGCACCGGGCCAGGGGGCGGACATTCAGTACTTC
NA	NA	TRBJ2-3	TRBV14	CASSQVRDSFTF	TGTGCCAGCAGCCAAGTGCGGGACAGCTTCACCTTT
TRBD1	once	TRBJ1-2	TRBV28	CASSKGALSYGYTF	TGTGCCAGCAGCAAGGGGGCGTTGAGCTATGGCTACACCTTC
TRBD2	few	TRBJ2-7	TRBV6-6	CASSQVTSGGTYEQYF	TGTGCCAGCAGCCAAGTGACTAGCGGGGGGACCTACGAGCAGTACTTC
NA	NA	TRBJ1-1	TRBV27	CASSLLPLMNTEAFF	TGTGCCAGCAGTTTATTACCTCTAATGAACACTGAAGCTTTCTTT
NA	once	TRBJ2-1	TRBV23-1	CASSQSVGDRFDEQFF	TGCGCCAGCAGTCAATCTGTCGGAGATCGGTTCGATGAGCAGTTCTTC
NA	NA	TRBJ1-1	TRBV9	CASSGGVLVGTEAFF	TGTGCCAGCAGCGGGGGCGTATTAGTAGGCACTGAAGCTTTCTTT
NA	few	TRBJ2-3	TRBV20-1	CSASFRDFRTDTQYF	TGCAGTGCTAGCTTCCGGGACTTCCGCACAGATACGCAGTATTTT
NA	NA	TRBJ1-5	TRBV28	CASSWGFMGNQPQHF	TGTGCCAGCAGTTGGGGATTCATGGGCAATCAGCCCCAGCATTTT
NA	few	TRBJ1-1	TRBV4-1	CASSQEGSGPMNTEAFF	TGCGCCAGCAGCCAAGAGGGATCCGGCCCTATGAACACTGAAGCTTTCTTT
TRBD1	NA	TRBJ1-5	TRBV19	CASTLGQYYQPQHF	TGTGCCAGTACCCTGGGACAGTACTATCAGCCCCAGCATTTT
NA	few	TRBJ1-2	TRBV12-3/TRBV12-4	CASSYGRANYGYTF	TGTGCCAGCAGTTATGGCAGGGCGAACTATGGCTACACCTTC
NA	many	TRBJ2-5	TRBV7-9	CASSNTGYQYF	TGTGCCAGCAGCAACACGGGGTATCAGTACTTC
NA	few	TRBJ2-2	TRBV11-2	CASSPLWGGEKITGELFF	TGTGCCAGCAGCCCCCTTTGGGGGGGCGAAAAGATCACCGGGGAGCTGTTTTTT
TRBD1	few	TRBJ1-1	TRBV11-2	CASRLGQGTRPEAFF	TGTGCCAGCAGACTGGGACAGGGTACGCGACCTGAAGCTTTCTTT
TRBD1	NA	TRBJ1-2	TRBV29-1	CSVTDRERGYTF	TGCAGCGTTACAGACAGGGAACGTGGCTACACCTTC
TRBD2	few	TRBJ2-3	TRBV12-3/TRBV12-4	CASSPTLGISGTSGLTDTQYF	TGTGCCAGCAGTCCAACCCTTGGGATCTCCGGGACTAGCGGTCTCACAGATACGCAGTATTTT
NA	NA	TRBJ1-1	TRBV29-1	CSVDQTGQNTEAFF	TGCAGCGTGGATCAAACGGGACAGAACACTGAAGCTTTCTTT
NA	many	TRBJ2-7	TRBV7-8	CASSPLETLSSYEQYF	TGTGCCAGCAGCCCTCTTGAGACGTTGAGCTCCTACGAGCAGTACTTC
TRBD1	many	TRBJ1-5	TRBV6-6	CASSLDRGSIKPQHF	TGTGCCAGCAGTTTGGACAGGGGGAGCATAAAGCCCCAGCATTTT
TRBD2	many	TRBJ2-3	TRBV7-2	CASSFQTSGGADTQYF	TGTGCCAGCAGCTTTCAGACTAGCGGGGGGGCAGATACGCAGTATTTT
NA	NA	TRBJ1-1	TRBV5-4	CASGAWPNTEAFF	TGTGCCAGCGGCGCCTGGCCGAACACTGAAGCTTTCTTT
TRBD2	many	TRBJ2-3	TRBV7-2	CASSSWGAGGTDTQYF	TGTGCCAGCAGCTCATGGGGAGCGGGGGGGACAGATACGCAGTATTTT
NA	few	TRBJ2-3	TRBV7-4	CASSLGRGRLDTQYF	TGTGCCAGCAGCTTGGGGCGGGGGCGACTGGATACGCAGTATTTT
NA	NA	TRBJ2-1	TRBV11-3	CASSLRLARGNEQFF	TGTGCCAGCAGCTTAAGACTGGCGCGTGGCAATGAGCAGTTCTTC
TRBD2	NA	TRBJ2-3	TRBV20-1	CSARLGGGLSTDTQYF	TGCAGTGCTAGACTCGGCGGGGGGCTTAGCACAGATACGCAGTATTTT
TRBD1	NA	TRBJ1-6	TRBV28	CASSRDRVNSPLHF	TGTGCCAGCAGCCGGGACAGGGTAAATTCACCCCTCCACTTT
NA	NA	TRBJ1-2	TRBV29-1	CSVSSGYGYTF	TGCAGCGTTTCTTCGGGGTATGGCTACACCTTC
TRBD1	NA	TRBJ2-1	TRBV6-6	CASSYSTGPNEQFF	TGTGCCAGCAGTTACTCGACAGGGCCCAATGAGCAGTTCTTC
TRBD2	NA	TRBJ2-3	TRBV7-8	CASSSGTIHTDTQYF	TGTGCCAGCAGCTCCGGGACTATCCACACAGATACGCAGTATTTT
TRBD1	few	TRBJ1-1	TRBV29-1	CSVVWTGHTEAFF	TGCAGCGTTGTTTGGACAGGGCACACTGAAGCTTTCTTT
TRBD2	many	TRBJ2-3	TRBV7-6	CASSFDFPGRGAQYF	TGTGCCAGCAGCTTCGATTTTCCCGGACGGGGGGCGCAGTATTTT
TRBD2	NA	TRBJ2-1	TRBV6-6	CASLTIGAGQLTFEQFF	TGTGCCAGCCTAACTATTGGAGCGGGGCAACTCACTTTTGAGCAGTTCTTC
NA	many	TRBJ2-5	TRBV7-6	CASSLRAETIQETQYF	TGTGCCAGCAGCTTAAGGGCAGAGACAATCCAAGAGACCCAGTACTTC
TRBD1	many	TRBJ2-7	TRBV7-6	CASSPLTGTEAFEQYF	TGTGCCAGCAGCCCCCTGACAGGGACGGAGGCGTTCGAGCAGTACTTC
NA	few	TRBJ1-6	TRBV20-1	CSALGEGYSPLHF	TGCAGTGCTCTTGGGGAGGGATATTCACCCCTCCACTTT
TRBD2	once	TRBJ2-1	TRBV29-1	CSVGGAGGPDEQFF	TGCAGCGTTGGCGGAGCGGGGGGTCCTGATGAGCAGTTCTTC
TRBD1	NA	TRBJ1-1	TRBV7-9	CASRSGDRGLRTEAFF	TGTGCCAGCAGATCCGGGGACAGGGGGCTAAGAACTGAAGCTTTCTTT
NA	few	TRBJ2-1	TRBV2	CASRGLDEFF	TGTGCCAGCCGGGGCCTCGATGAGTTCTTC
NA	many	TRBJ1-2	TRBV7-9	CASSSGGGYTF	TGCGCCAGCAGCTCCGGGGGTGGCTACACCTTC
NA	many	TRBJ1-1	TRBV7-8	CASQPGLGTEAFF	TGTGCCAGTCAACCGGGGCTCGGGACTGAAGCTTTCTTT